These 27 T cell receptor beta chains were all obtained from the same sample, sequenced in a study of blood T cell repertoires in COVID-19. The method was immunoSEQ multiplex PCR; TCRdb's version includes in-frame clones alone and lacks a portion of them. The sample has about 240,000 clones; more than 75% are singletons. The material sequenced was peripheral blood. All receptors come from a man older than 75 with acute or convalescent COVID-19.

This chain links TRBV11-2 with TRBJ2-2; 8 positions agree with TRBD1. The V gene's germline CDR1 is SGHAT and CDR2 FQNNGV. The trim removed 4 bases at V and 8 bases at J, leaving 6 bases unmatched. This CDR3 region has 14 residues. The chain's CDR3 is CASSSDRGIGELFF. The CDR3 DNA follows: TGTGCCAGCAGCTCCGACAGGGGAATTGGGGAGCTGTTTTTT.

The chain joins TRBV5-5 to TRBJ2-7; the match to TRBD2 covers 9 bases. Trimming took 4 bases from V and 2 from J; bases not matched to a gene: 7. This CDR3 is built from 15 residues. Per the germline V gene, CDR1 is SGHKS and CDR2 is YYEKEE (reference sequence). CDR3 DNA: TGTGCCAGCAGCCCCGGGACTAGCCGCCCCTACGAGCAGTACTTC. Translating it yields CASSPGTSRPYEQYF.

This rearrangement joins TRBV5-1 to TRBJ2-1, with TRBD2 matching over 7 bases. Trimming took 1 base from V and 2 from J; bases not matched to a gene: 3. This CDR3 spans 15 amino acids. Germline CDR1 and CDR2: SGHRS and YFSETQ. The CDR3 DNA sequence: TGCGCCAGCAGCTTGAGCGGGGCCACCTACAATGAGCAGTTCTTC. This sequence encodes CASSLSGATYNEQFF.

The chain joins TRBV7-9 to TRBJ1-5, with a possible D match to TRBD1 (6 bases). Trimming pared 5 bases from V and 4 bases from J, leaving 18 bases between. The CDR3 has 16 residues. Germline V gene sequence: CDR1 SEHNR, CDR2 FQNEAQ (reference sequence). CDR3 sequence: CASSRTRGKINQPQHF. As DNA, the CDR3 is TGTGCCAGCAGCCGGACGAGGGGGAAGATTAATCAGCCCCAGCATTTT.

This clone was seen a handful of times. The chain uses TRBV7-8 and TRBJ2-2; the D gene is possibly TRBD1 (6 bases). V dropped 1 base and J dropped 5 bases, with 14 bases sitting between them. Germline CDR1 and CDR2: SGHVS and FQNEAQ. CDR3 length equals 16 residues. The CDR3 protein is CASSLGGRTGTGELFF. CDR3 bases: TGTGCCAGCAGCTTAGGGGGGCGCACAGGGACCGGGGAGCTGTTTTTT.

CDR3 DNA sequence: TGCGCCAGCAAATTATTAGCGGGAGCCCTAGCAGATACGCAGTATTTT. This encodes CASKLLAGALADTQYF. The chain uses TRBV5-1 and TRBJ2-3; TRBD2 aligns across 9 bases. The CDR3 spans 16 residues. J lost 4 bases, V lost 6 bases, and 12 bases had no gene match. Germline assignment: CDR1 SGHRS and CDR2 YFSETQ. The variable domain in full, with the rest retrieved from reference TRBV5-1 and TRBJ2-3, is KAGVTQTPRYLIKTRGQQVTLSCSPISGHRSVSWYQQTPGQGLQFLFEYFSETQRNKGNFPGRFSGRQFSNSRSEMNVSTLELGDSALYLCASKLLAGALADTQYFGPGTRLTVL.

V usage is TRBV6-2 or TRBV6-3 and J usage is TRBJ2-1; 7 nucleotides line up with TRBD1. The germline gives CDR1 MNHEY, CDR2 SVGEGT. V was clipped by 6 bases and J by 10 bases; unmatched bases: 18. The CDR3 sequence is 16 residues long. DNA for the CDR3: TGTGCCAGCAGCGCTTCCGACCTCCTCAGGGGGAACGAGCAGTTCTTC. As protein: CASSASDLLRGNEQFF.

The chain uses TRBV25-1 and TRBJ2-1; 8 bases map to TRBD2. Germline V CDR1 and CDR2: MGHDK, SYGVNS. This CDR3 region has 13 residues. The V and J ends lost 8 bases and 4 bases, in that order; junction bases with no gene match: 4. The CDR3 coding sequence is TGTGCCAGCTCGGGGACTAGATACAATGAGCAGTTCTTC. Residues: CASSGTRYNEQFF. Filled out from reference TRBV25-1 and TRBJ2-1, the complete variable domain reads EADIYQTPRYLVIGTGKKITLECSQTMGHDKMYWYQQDPGMELHLIHYSYGVNSTEKGDLSSESTVSRIRTEHFPLTLESARPSHTSQYLCASSGTRYNEQFFGPGTRLTVL.

The chain combines TRBV5-1 with TRBJ2-3; possible D gene TRBD2, 5 bases. The V gene's germline CDR1 is SGHRS and CDR2 YFSETQ. The CDR3 is 15 residues long. V was cut by 5 bases and J by 0 bases, with 13 bases left in between. In DNA form, the CDR3 reads TGCGCCAGCAGGGTACGAGCGGCTAGCACAGATACGCAGTATTTT. Translating gives CASRVRAASTDTQYF.

This clone was seen a single time. This rearrangement joins TRBV29-1 to TRBJ2-5; D may be TRBD2 (6 bases). The V and J ends lost 8 bases and 5 bases respectively, with 15 bases between them. CDR3 size: 12 residues. Germline CDR1 and CDR2: SQVTM and ANQGSEA. This CDR3 reads CSTSFGGETQYF. The CDR3 DNA reads as TGCAGCACCAGCTTTGGAGGGGAGACCCAGTACTTC.

The chain has TRBV3-1 (or the pseudogene TRBV3-2) and TRBJ1-6, with 9 bases aligning to TRBD1. Unmatched junction bases numbered 9, after V lost 8 bases and J lost 7 bases. Germline CDR1 LGHDT, CDR2 YNNKEL (reference sequence). The CDR3 extends over 15 amino acids. CDR3 region: CASQTGGAENSPLHF. The CDR3 DNA sequence: TGTGCCAGCCAAACAGGGGGCGCGGAAAATTCACCCCTCCACTTT.

The J gene is TRBJ1-4, the V gene TRBV4-1; D is unclear. CDR1 and CDR2 from the germline V gene are MGHRA and YSYEKL. CDR3 length: 14 amino acids. V was cut by 1 base and J by 8 bases, with 11 bases left in between. The CDR3 protein is CASSQVSVIEKLFF. In DNA form, the CDR3 reads TGCGCCAGCAGCCAAGTCAGTGTAATCGAAAAACTGTTTTTT.

The rearrangement joins TRBV5-1 to TRBJ2-3; D call uncertain. Germline lookup yields CDR1 SGHRS and CDR2 YFSETQ. V was cut by 4 bases and J by 0 bases, with 12 bases left in between. CDR3 length: 15 amino acids. The CDR3 DNA sequence: TGCGCCAGCAGCGTGGGTGACACCAGCACAGATACGCAGTATTTT. It is translated as CASSVGDTSTDTQYF. Looking up the rest from reference TRBV5-1 and TRBJ2-3 gives the full variable domain: KAGVTQTPRYLIKTRGQQVTLSCSPISGHRSVSWYQQTPGQGLQFLFEYFSETQRNKGNFPGRFSGRQFSNSRSEMNVSTLELGDSALYLCASSVGDTSTDTQYFGPGTRLTVL.

The chain uses TRBV5-1 and TRBJ1-4; D is unclear. Trimming shortened V by 0 bases and J by 5 bases, and 17 bases separated the two germline ends. The germline gives CDR1 SGHRS, CDR2 YFSETQ. CDR3 length equals 17 residues. The CDR3 here is CASSLAGGSMGNEKLFF. DNA for the CDR3: TGCGCCAGCAGCTTGGCCGGAGGCAGCATGGGAAATGAAAAACTGTTTTTT.

The chain couples TRBV3-1 (or the pseudogene TRBV3-2) to TRBJ2-7; D unresolved. Germline-derived CDR1 and CDR2 are LGHDT and YNNKEL (reference sequence). The CDR3 extends over 15 amino acids. Trimming left V 4 bases short and J 2 bases short, with 15 bases between. For the CDR3, the DNA is TGTGCCAGCAGCCCCTATGAGAGCTCCCCCTACGAGCAGTACTTC. Translating it yields CASSPYESSPYEQYF.

The chain uses TRBV29-1 and TRBJ1-1; 7 bases match TRBD1. CDR3 length: 12 amino acids. CDR1 is SQVTM and CDR2 is ANQGSEA in the germline V gene. J was trimmed by 6 bases and V by 7 bases; bases with no gene match: 8. The DNA of the CDR3 is TGCAGCGGGTCTACAGGGGAAGCTGAAGCTTTCTTT. Amino acid sequence: CSGSTGEAEAFF.

The J gene is TRBJ2-7, the V gene TRBV7-9, with 8 bases that match TRBD2. This CDR3 region has 17 residues. From germline, CDR1 is SEHNR and CDR2 FQNEAQ (reference sequence). V lost 5 bases and J lost 2; bases outside the gene matches: 14. CDR3 residues: CASSLFPGETSAYEQYF. As DNA, the CDR3 is TGTGCCAGCAGCCTTTTTCCAGGGGAGACTAGCGCCTACGAGCAGTACTTC.

This chain joins TRBV5-8 and TRBJ1-5; maybe TRBD1 (5 bases). V dropped 4 bases and J dropped 7 bases, with 18 bases sitting between them. This CDR3 comprises 15 residues. Germline CDR1 reads SGHTS; CDR2 reads YDEGEE. CDR3 loop: CASSPIGAGRQPQHF. The CDR3 DNA reads as TGTGCCAGCAGCCCCATTGGGGCAGGAAGGCAGCCCCAGCATTTT.

V is TRBV18 and J is TRBJ1-5; D unclear. Germline assignment: CDR1 KGHSH and CDR2 LQKENI. This CDR3 is 14 amino acids long. The germline V and J ends were trimmed by 3 bases and 0 bases, with 6 bases remaining between them. CDR3 DNA: TGTGCCAGCTCACCTCAGGCTAGCAATCAGCCCCAGCATTTT. It encodes CASSPQASNQPQHF.

V and J are TRBV11-3 and TRBJ2-5; 13 nucleotides match TRBD2. V trimming: 5 bases; J trimming: 5 bases; junction bases outside the gene matches: 5. This CDR3 is built from 15 residues. CDR1 is SGHNT, CDR2 YENEEA, per germline. Here the CDR3 DNA reads TGTGCCAGCAGCCACGGACTAGCGGGAGTGGAGACCCAGTACTTC. It encodes CASSHGLAGVETQYF. Using reference TRBV11-3 and TRBJ2-5 for the parts outside the CDR3, the full variable domain is EAGVVQSPRYKIIEKKQPVAFWCNPISGHNTLYWYLQNLGQGPELLIRYENEEAVDDSQLPKDRFSAERLKGVDSTLKIQPAELGDSAVYLCASSHGLAGVETQYFGPGTRLLVL.

The chain links TRBV5-1 to TRBJ2-5; D is unresolved. The CDR3 covers 15 residues. Per the germline V gene, CDR1 is SGHRS and CDR2 is YFSETQ. Between the trimmed V and J ends, which lost 0 bases and 5 bases, there was a span of 14 bases. The CDR3 DNA reads as TGCGCCAGCAGCTTGGAAGGCGGCTCATCGGAGACCCAGTACTTC. Translation: CASSLEGGSSETQYF.

This sequence joins TRBV5-6 and TRBJ1-5; possible D gene TRBD1, 6 bases. CDR1 is SGHDT and CDR2 is YYEEEE in the germline V gene. The CDR3 length is 16 residues. V lost 0 bases, J lost 2 bases, and 12 bases lay in between. The CDR3, as DNA: TGTGCCAGCAGCTTGGCCGCGGGGGCGGGCAATCAGCCCCAGCATTTT. As protein: CASSLAAGAGNQPQHF.

This clone was counted a few times. V is TRBV5-1 and J is TRBJ1-1, with 8 bases aligning to TRBD1. Germline trimming cut 2 bases from V and 5 bases from J; bases unmatched to any gene: 8. The germline gives CDR1 SGHRS, CDR2 YFSETQ. This CDR3 has 15 amino acids. CDR3 sequence: CASSFSDRGRTEAFF. In DNA, the CDR3 is TGCGCCAGCAGCTTCAGCGACAGGGGAAGGACTGAAGCTTTCTTT.

The V and J genes are TRBV29-1 and TRBJ1-2; unclear D gene. CDR3 size: 13 residues. V was clipped by 0 bases and J by 6 bases, with 11 bases between them. Germline CDR1 SQVTM, CDR2 ANQGSEA. The DNA for the CDR3 is TGCAGCGTTGAAGACGGTCTGAGAGATGGCTACACCTTC. It yields the protein CSVEDGLRDGYTF.

V gene TRBV10-3 combines with J gene TRBJ1-5; TRBD1 aligns across 9 bases. After removal of 6 bases from V and 4 bases from J, the junction contained 7 bases not matched to a gene. The CDR3 extends over 15 amino acids. Per germline, CDR1 ENHRY and CDR2 SYGVKD. The CDR3 is CAIRATGGRNQPQHF. CDR3 nucleotide sequence: TGTGCCATCAGGGCGACAGGGGGTCGGAATCAGCCCCAGCATTTT.

The rearrangement joins TRBV7-8 to TRBJ2-7, with TRBD1 matching 9 bases. V was clipped by 5 bases and J by 2 bases; unmatched bases: 13. CDR1 is SGHVS, CDR2 FQNEAQ, per germline. This CDR3 spans 17 amino acids. The CDR3 DNA reads as TGTGCCAGCAGCCCCAGTGGGGGAGGACAGGGGACCTACGAGCAGTACTTC. This gives the protein CASSPSGGGQGTYEQYF.

The chain employs TRBV11-2 and TRBJ1-1; no clear D. CDR1 and CDR2 (germline): SGHAT, FQNNGV. The CDR3 length is 15 residues. Trimming stripped 2 bases from V and 0 bases from J, with 10 bases between. The CDR3 is CASSLLAVLNTEAFF. Written as DNA, the CDR3 is TGTGCCAGCAGCTTATTGGCGGTCCTGAACACTGAAGCTTTCTTT.